Below are 17 T cell receptor beta chains sequenced from a single sample in a study of T cell responses to AZD1222 COVID-19 vaccine. The data were produced by immunoSEQ multiplex PCR, yet TCRdb's version contains in-frame clones alone and is incomplete. This sample has about 150,000 clones, with 86% found just once. This specimen was peripheral blood, taken on day 0 of MenACWY control vaccination. Every receptor here comes from an adult in good health.

The chain employs TRBV5-1 and TRBJ2-1; D uncertain. This CDR3 is built from 13 residues. Trimming took 1 base from V and 3 from J, leaving 5 bases between them. Germline values: CDR1 SGHRS, CDR2 YFSETQ. The CDR3, as DNA: TGCGCCAGCAGCTTGACATACTACAATGAGCAGTTCTTC. It translates to CASSLTYYNEQFF. The whole variable domain, filled in from reference TRBV5-1 and TRBJ2-1, reads KAGVTQTPRYLIKTRGQQVTLSCSPISGHRSVSWYQQTPGQGLQFLFEYFSETQRNKGNFPGRFSGRQFSNSRSEMNVSTLELGDSALYLCASSLTYYNEQFFGPGTRLTVL.

The V gene is TRBV4-2, the J gene TRBJ2-2, with D perhaps TRBD2 (5 bases). Trimming stripped 0 bases from V and 1 base from J, with 9 bases between. Germline V lookup: CDR1 LGHNA, CDR2 YNFKEQ. The CDR3 covers 16 residues. The CDR3 DNA sequence: TGTGCCAGCAGCCAAGAAGCCCGGGGGAACACCGGGGAGCTGTTTTTT. This gives the protein CASSQEARGNTGELFF.

Here the CDR3 DNA reads TGTGCCAGCAGCTTAGAAGGGACAGGGGTTTTCCCTCAGACCCAGTACTTC. Residues: CASSLEGTGVFPQTQYF. The chain uses TRBV7-9 and TRBJ2-5, with 10 bases identical to TRBD1. Per the germline V gene, CDR1 is SEHNR and CDR2 is FQNEAQ (reference sequence). The CDR3 spans 17 residues. V shed 1 base and J 6 bases; nucleotides not matched to a gene: 11.

The sample holds a few counts of this clone. The chain joins TRBV7-2 to TRBJ1-6, with D unresolved. Looked up from germline, CDR1 is SGHTA and CDR2 is FQGNSA. The CDR3 runs to 17 residues. Trimming took off 1 base at V and 6 bases at J, with 16 bases between the two ends. In DNA, the CDR3 is TGTGCCAGCAGCTTAGAAAGGCTCTATGGGTTTAATTCACCCCTCCACTTT. Protein product: CASSLERLYGFNSPLHF.

V usage is TRBV28 and J usage is TRBJ1-2; D unresolved. The CDR3 runs 14 residues. Per germline, CDR1 MDHEN and CDR2 SYDVKM. Trimming shortened V by 2 bases and J by 7 bases, and 14 bases separated the two germline ends. CDR3 sequence: CASSLGQLAGGYTF. The CDR3 nucleotides are TGTGCCAGCAGTTTAGGGCAGCTGGCGGGTGGCTACACCTTC.

The chain carries TRBV12-3 or TRBV12-4 and TRBJ1-4; D gene unclear. V was pared by 3 bases and J by 11 bases, with 10 bases between. The CDR3 contains 12 residues. The CDR3 reads CASSFPLGKLFF. The CDR3 DNA reads TGTGCCAGCAGTTTTCCCCTTGGGAAACTGTTTTTT.

V gene TRBV5-6 combines with J gene TRBJ1-3; D is perhaps TRBD1 (5 bases). Trimming removed 7 bases from V and 4 bases from J, with 15 bases in between. There are 14 residues in the CDR3. Germline CDR1 reads SGHDT; CDR2 reads YYEEEE. In DNA form, the CDR3 reads TGTGCCAGCGCCAAAGTGGGGACCGGAAACACCATATATTTT. Encoded protein: CASAKVGTGNTIYF.

The rearrangement links TRBV3-1 (or the pseudogene TRBV3-2) to TRBJ2-7, with D maybe TRBD2 (5 bases). Per the germline V gene, CDR1 is LGHDT and CDR2 is YNNKEL (reference sequence). V was shortened by 3 bases and J by 2 bases, with 8 bases between the two germline ends. The length of the CDR3 is 13 residues. The CDR3, as DNA: TGTGCCAGCAGCCAGCGGGCAACCTACGAGCAGTACTTC. Amino acid sequence: CASSQRATYEQYF.

The rearrangement joins TRBV10-3 to TRBJ1-2; 9 nucleotides align to TRBD1. The germline gives CDR1 ENHRY, CDR2 SYGVKD. The CDR3 spans 15 residues. The ends lost 11 bases at V and 8 bases at J; junction bases unmatched: 18. The CDR3 region is CAASTDRGDLGGYTF. The CDR3 nucleotides are TGTGCCGCATCCACGGACAGGGGTGACCTTGGAGGCTACACCTTC.

The V call is TRBV10-2, the J call TRBJ1-1; D is unclear. CDR1 and CDR2 (germline): WSHSY, SAAADI. The V end was cut by 4 bases, the J end by 7 bases, with 7 bases between. CDR3 length equals 11 residues. CDR3 bases: TGCGCCAGCAGTGGGTTAGGTGAAGCTTTCTTT. This encodes CASSGLGEAFF.

This chain joins TRBV25-1 and TRBJ1-2; D call uncertain. Trimming left V 0 bases short and J 9 bases short, with 14 bases between. Germline CDR1 and CDR2: MGHDK and SYGVNS. This CDR3 contains 14 residues. CDR3: CASSEYRQDGRYTF. The CDR3 region has the DNA TGTGCCAGCAGTGAATACAGGCAGGACGGACGCTACACCTTC.

This sequence joins TRBV7-2 and TRBJ1-2; TRBD1 agrees at 7 bases. The germline V gene has CDR1 SGHTA and CDR2 FQGNSA. The CDR3 is 16 amino acids. Trimming cost V 1 base and J 2 bases; bases outside gene matches: 7. The CDR3 DNA is TGTGCCAGCAGCTTAGGATCGTGGACAGGAAACTATGGCTACACCTTC. Its translation: CASSLGSWTGNYGYTF.

The genes are TRBV6-5 and TRBJ2-1, with TRBD1 matching over 9 bases. Germline V CDR1 and CDR2: MNHEY, SVGAGI. Trimming removed 0 bases from V and 12 bases from J; junction bases left unmatched: 9. CDR3 length: 15 residues. CDR3 protein: CASSYSGQGILAQFF. The CDR3 DNA is TGTGCCAGCAGTTACTCTGGACAGGGGATTTTAGCGCAGTTCTTC.

The chain recombines TRBV19 with TRBJ1-5; the D is unclear. This CDR3 region has 16 residues. V was pared by 7 bases and J by 0 bases, with 16 bases between. From germline, CDR1 is LNHDA and CDR2 SQIVND (reference sequence). CDR3 nucleotide sequence: TGTGCCAGTATGCCCTCCTTTGCCCTTAGCAATCAGCCCCAGCATTTT. Translating it yields CASMPSFALSNQPQHF. The variable domain in full, with the rest retrieved from reference TRBV19 and TRBJ1-5, is DGGITQSPKYLFRKEGQNVTLSCEQNLNHDAMYWYRQDPGQGLRLIYYSQIVNDFQKGDIAEGYSVSREKKESFPLTVTSAQKNPTAFYLCASMPSFALSNQPQHFGDGTRLSIL.

The chain has TRBV28 and TRBJ1-5, with D unresolved. The germline V gene encodes CDR1 MDHEN and CDR2 SYDVKM. The ends were cut back, 3 bases at V and 4 bases at J, with 10 bases in the middle. This CDR3 is built from 14 residues. For the CDR3, the DNA is TGTGCCAGCAGTTTCGGACCGGTTAATCAGCCCCAGCATTTT. This translates into CASSFGPVNQPQHF.

The chain joins TRBV7-8 to TRBJ1-2; 11 bases map to TRBD1. The CDR3 is 14 residues long. Germline-derived CDR1 and CDR2 are SGHVS and FQNEAQ. V shed 3 bases and J 7 bases; nucleotides not matched to a gene: 4. The CDR3 DNA reads as TGTGCCAGCAGCTTGGGACAGGGGGGAACTGGCTACACCTTC. Translating it yields CASSLGQGGTGYTF.

This chain connects TRBV30 to TRBJ2-7; D is undetermined. CDR1 is GTSNPN and CDR2 is SVGIG in the germline V gene (reference sequence). V lost 3 bases, J lost 2 bases, and 17 bases lay in between. CDR3 length equals 15 residues. CDR3 bases: TGTGCCTGGAGGGATATACAAGTCCGGACCTACGAGCAGTACTTC. Translating gives CAWRDIQVRTYEQYF.